This T cell receptor (beta chain) was identified in a study of shared clonotypes between healthy human individuals. As concerns this clone: Its antigen remains unidentified.

Study-level findings and limits: Non-shared clonotypes had lower generation probabilities than clonotypes shared by all four sorted-subset donors. Tissue TCR repertoires likely differ from these blood-only repertoires.

Only in-frame clones appear in the TCRdb table, and some are missing; sequencing was by immunoSEQ multiplex PCR. The table lists about 1,800,000 clones, about 95% of them singletons. CD45RO negativity and positive selection for CCR7 defined naive CD8 cells, a population that excluded terminally differentiated effector memory CD45RA+ cells. The CDR3 consists of 13 residues. Germline V gene data show CDR1 as SGHDT and CDR2 as YYEEEE. Trimming removed 5 bases at V and 6 bases at J, with 11 bases between. What was sequenced was naive CD8+ T cells sorted from blood. The sequence came from a man aged 18 to 30 in good health. V and J are TRBV5-6 and TRBJ2-2, with D tentatively TRBD1 (5 bases). CDR3 residues: CASRPRQSGELFF. The CDR3 bases are TGTGCCAGCAGGCCCAGACAGTCCGGGGAGCTGTTTTTT.